This passage covers 10 T cell receptor beta chains from one sample sequenced in a study of control samples from healthy donors and cancer patients. Method: immunoSEQ multiplex PCR; TCRdb's copy keeps in-frame clones and lacks some. The data contain 45,000 to 60,000 clones, around 94% of them seen just once; the ten biggest clones take up roughly 4%. Sample: blood. The receptors were sampled from a man aged 30 to 45 in good health.

V is TRBV7-2 and J is TRBJ2-5; TRBD2 matches at 7 bases. The length of the CDR3 is 15 residues. Losses at the gene ends were 1 base for V and 3 bases for J; bases not matched to a gene: 5. CDR1 and CDR2 (germline): SGHTA, FQGNSA. The CDR3 DNA reads as TGTGCCAGCAGCTTAGTTGGACTAGTGAAAGAGACCCAGTACTTC. This translates into CASSLVGLVKETQYF.

This chain links TRBV30 with TRBJ1-1, with 9 bases matching TRBD1. J was trimmed by 0 bases and V by 3 bases; bases with no gene match: 5. Germline CDR1 reads GTSNPN; CDR2 reads SVGIG (reference sequence). The CDR3 covers 15 residues. The CDR3 protein is CAWRPGQGLNTEAFF. CDR3 DNA: TGTGCCTGGAGGCCGGGACAGGGATTGAACACTGAAGCTTTCTTT.

This clone was found once. The chain couples TRBV30 to TRBJ1-2, with D perhaps matching TRBD1 (5 bases). CDR3 length equals 15 residues. Trimming pared 4 bases from V and 4 bases from J, leaving 19 bases between. Germline V gene data show CDR1 as GTSNPN and CDR2 as SVGIG (reference sequence). CDR3 in DNA: TGTGCCTGGACCCGTCTACAGGAGTCCTCCTATGGCTACACCTTC. Its translation is CAWTRLQESSYGYTF.

The chain uses TRBV6-2 or TRBV6-3 and TRBJ2-1; D gene unclear. The CDR3 extends over 13 amino acids. Deletions cut 4 bases from V and 8 bases from J, with 12 bases between. From germline, CDR1 is MNHEY and CDR2 SVGEGT. The CDR3 DNA is TGTGCCAGCAGTTCCCCCTCCCCGTATGAGCAGTTCTTC. This translates into CASSSPSPYEQFF.

The chain employs TRBV3-1 (or the pseudogene TRBV3-2) and TRBJ2-7; 11 bases match TRBD1. The V and J ends lost 3 bases and 3 bases, in that order; junction bases with no gene match: 4. The CDR3 is 15 amino acids. Germline lookup yields CDR1 LGHDT and CDR2 YNNKEL (reference sequence). CDR3 region: CASSHRDRGNYEQYF. The DNA of the CDR3 is TGTGCCAGCAGCCACCGGGACAGGGGGAACTACGAGCAGTACTTC.

The count of this clone is one. The gene calls are TRBV12-3 or TRBV12-4 and TRBJ2-7; TRBD1 is a possible D gene (6 bases). Trimming took 7 bases from V and 6 from J, leaving 16 bases between them. This CDR3 comprises 13 residues. The CDR3 protein is CASIPSGGREQYF. CDR3 DNA: TGTGCCAGCATCCCATCTGGGGGCCGCGAGCAGTACTTC.

This clone was seen only a few times. The J gene is TRBJ1-2, the V gene TRBV11-2, with D maybe TRBD1 (6 bases). Looked up from germline, CDR1 is SGHAT and CDR2 is FQNNGV. V shed 6 bases and J shed 7 bases, with 18 bases lying between them. This CDR3 has 14 amino acids. DNA for the CDR3: TGTGCCAGCAGACCAGGGGTCCTCGTCTCTGGCTACACCTTC. Protein sequence: CASRPGVLVSGYTF.

This chain links TRBV18 with TRBJ1-3; D unresolved. Germline lookup yields CDR1 KGHSH and CDR2 LQKENI. This CDR3 spans 13 amino acids. The V end was cut by 2 bases, the J end by 2 bases, with 4 bases between. CDR3 sequence: CASSPGAGNTIYF. In DNA, the CDR3 is TGTGCCAGCTCACCAGGAGCTGGAAACACCATATATTTT. Variable domain in full (rest from reference TRBV18 and TRBJ1-3): NAGVMQNPRHLVRRRGQEARLRCSPMKGHSHVYWYRQLPEEGLKFMVYLQKENIIDESGMPKERFSAEFPKEGPSILRIQQVVRGDSAAYFCASSPGAGNTIYFGEGSWLTVV.

J is TRBJ1-1 and V is TRBV27; tentatively, D is TRBD1 (6 bases). The CDR3 covers 16 residues. Trimming pared 2 bases from V and 2 bases from J, leaving 15 bases between. The germline V gene has CDR1 MNHEY and CDR2 SMNVEV (reference sequence). CDR3 nucleotides: TGTGCCAGCAGTTTAGGAAGGGGGTTTCTCAACACTGAAGCTTTCTTT. Its protein product is CASSLGRGFLNTEAFF.

J is TRBJ2-1 and V is TRBV11-3, with D possibly matching TRBD2 (6 bases). Germline lookup yields CDR1 SGHNT and CDR2 YENEEA. Trimming stripped 4 bases from V and 12 bases from J, with 10 bases between. The CDR3 extends over 11 amino acids. The CDR3: CASSSGTLQFF. Here the CDR3 DNA reads TGTGCCAGCAGCTCCGGGACTTTGCAGTTCTTC.